The 27 T cell receptor beta chains below come from one sample, sequenced in a study of shared clonotypes between healthy human individuals. The assay was immunoSEQ multiplex PCR, and TCRdb's table has in-frame clones only and misses some. The table has hundreds of thousands of clones, around 96% seen once. The specimen was naive CD4+ T cells sorted from blood. The subset denotes: CD45RA+ positively selected. Every receptor here comes from a woman in her twenties or thirties in good health.

This clone was seen a handful of times. In this CDR3 the conserved last residue, phenylalanine or tryptophan, is missing, so a read error is likely. No DNA is shown, since the ends of the CDR3 on it are uncertain; the CDR3 is the one TCRdb lists. The chain joins TRBV7-3 to TRBJ1-1. Germline V CDR1 and CDR2: SGHTA, FQGTGA. The CDR3 contains 8 residues when both ends are counted. CDR3 protein: CASSSPRC.

Note on this clone: The junction and the germline gene differ at one end; a read error may be behind it. The chain combines TRBV4-1 with TRBJ1-1; TRBD1 aligns across 8 bases. Germline values: CDR1 MGHRA, CDR2 YSYEKL. This CDR3 is built from 15 residues. CDR3 residues: CASSLNDRGGLSLLF. The CDR3 DNA sequence: TGCGCCAGCAGCCTAAACGACAGGGGAGGCCTCTCACTACTCTTT.

This rearrangement joins TRBV5-5 to TRBJ2-7; D remains unclear. The CDR3 is made up of 16 amino acids. The V end was cut by 3 bases, the J end by 2 bases, with 18 bases between. Germline V gene lookup returns CDR1 SGHKS and CDR2 YYEKEE (reference sequence). The CDR3 nucleotides are TGTGCCAGCAGCTCAGTAATATTTAAGGAAACCTACGAGCAGTACTTC. Translating it yields CASSSVIFKETYEQYF.

V is TRBV19 and J is TRBJ2-7, with TRBD2 identical over 8 bases. V lost 0 bases and J lost 5; bases outside the gene matches: 12. Germline loops: CDR1 LNHDA, CDR2 SQIVND (reference sequence). CDR3 length equals 17 residues. The CDR3 nucleotides read TGTGCCAGTAGTATAGAAGGGGCCAGCGGGAGAAGGAACGAGCAGTACTTC. Its translation is CASSIEGASGRRNEQYF.

V gene TRBV5-1 combines with J gene TRBJ2-7; D not resolved. V shed 5 bases and J shed 2 bases, with 14 bases lying between them. This CDR3 has 14 residues. Germline assignment: CDR1 SGHRS and CDR2 YFSETQ. CDR3 sequence reads: CASSYPKVPYEQYF. The CDR3 region has the DNA TGCGCCAGCAGTTACCCCAAGGTACCCTACGAGCAGTACTTC.

The chain couples TRBV5-1 to TRBJ2-7, with D perhaps TRBD1 (6 bases). CDR1 and CDR2 from the germline V gene are SGHRS and YFSETQ. Trimming took off 1 base at V and 3 bases at J, with 17 bases between the two ends. The CDR3 spans 16 residues. CDR3 DNA: TGCGCCAGCAGCTTGAAAAGCGACAGGTCCTTCTACGAGCAGTACTTC. Amino acid sequence: CASSLKSDRSFYEQYF.

The genes are TRBV5-1 and TRBJ2-7; TRBD2 aligns across 12 bases. The ends lost 6 bases at V and 4 bases at J; junction bases unmatched: 8. Looked up from germline, CDR1 is SGHRS and CDR2 is YFSETQ. The CDR3 has 15 amino acids. The CDR3 sequence: CASTEGLAGGYEQYF. CDR3 nucleotide sequence: TGCGCCAGCACCGAGGGACTAGCGGGTGGGTACGAGCAGTACTTC.

The chain has TRBV28 and TRBJ2-3; D uncertain. V was shortened by 8 bases and J by 6 bases, with 12 bases between the two germline ends. CDR1 is MDHEN, CDR2 SYDVKM, per germline. The CDR3 is 12 residues long. CDR3 nucleotides: TGTGCCAGCCCCAGTGGTGCGGATACGCAGTATTTT. Protein product: CASPSGADTQYF.

A remark on this clone: Other DNA sequences in this sample translate to the same CDR3. The rearrangement links TRBV13 to TRBJ2-7; D remains ambiguous. V was pared by 5 bases and J by 3 bases, with 5 bases between. This CDR3 has 11 amino acids. CDR1 is PRHDT and CDR2 is FYEKMQ in the germline V gene (reference sequence). The CDR3 bases are TGTGCCAGCAGCCCTCACTACGAGCAGTACTTC. Translating it yields CASSPHYEQYF.

The V call is TRBV2, the J call TRBJ2-2; tentatively, D is TRBD2 (5 bases). This CDR3 spans 16 amino acids. V dropped 3 bases and J dropped 3 bases, with 14 bases sitting between them. Germline CDR1 reads SNHLY; CDR2 reads FYNNEI. The DNA of the CDR3 is TGTGCCAGCAGTGATTTGGGAGTTACATACACCGGGGAGCTGTTTTTT. Residues: CASSDLGVTYTGELFF.

The chain employs TRBV7-9 and TRBJ1-4; D gene unclear. The V end was cut by 5 bases, the J end by 4 bases, with 14 bases between. Per germline, CDR1 SEHNR and CDR2 FQNEAQ (reference sequence). The CDR3 is 15 residues long. This CDR3 is CASSPGRALNEKLFF. CDR3 coding DNA: TGTGCCAGCAGCCCTGGCCGGGCCCTTAATGAAAAACTGTTTTTT. Full variable domain (rest looked up from reference TRBV7-9 and TRBJ1-4): DTGVSQNPRHKITKRGQNVTFRCDPISEHNRLYWYRQTLGQGPEFLTYFQNEAQLEKSRLLSDRFSAERPKGSFSTLEIQRTEQGDSAMYLCASSPGRALNEKLFFGSGTQLSVL.

The V and J genes are TRBV6-6 and TRBJ1-2; D gene ambiguous. The CDR3 contains 12 residues. From germline, CDR1 is MNHNY and CDR2 SVGAGI (reference sequence). The ends were cut back, 0 bases at V and 8 bases at J, with 7 bases in the middle. The CDR3 reads CASSYSTSGYTF. DNA of the CDR3: TGTGCCAGCAGTTACTCGACTTCCGGCTACACCTTC.

The chain carries TRBV5-1 and TRBJ2-7, with TRBD2 matching 9 bases. Trimming at V came to 4 bases and at J to 6 bases, leaving 14 bases not matched to a gene. Germline V gene lookup returns CDR1 SGHRS and CDR2 YFSETQ. This CDR3 region has 16 residues. This CDR3 reads CASSQNVAGVSSEQYF. The DNA for the CDR3 is TGCGCCAGCAGCCAAAATGTAGCGGGAGTATCGTCCGAGCAGTACTTC. The whole variable domain, filled in from reference TRBV5-1 and TRBJ2-7, reads KAGVTQTPRYLIKTRGQQVTLSCSPISGHRSVSWYQQTPGQGLQFLFEYFSETQRNKGNFPGRFSGRQFSNSRSEMNVSTLELGDSALYLCASSQNVAGVSSEQYFGPGTRLTVT.

The chain employs TRBV5-1 and TRBJ1-1; D not resolved. The CDR3 loop spans 13 amino acids. CDR1 and CDR2 (germline): SGHRS, YFSETQ. The germline V and J ends were trimmed by 3 bases and 1 base, with 7 bases remaining between them. For the CDR3, the DNA is TGCGCCAGCAGCTCTGCCTCGAACACTGAAGCTTTCTTT. Protein sequence: CASSSASNTEAFF.

This clone has more than one count but fewer than ten. Additional DNA sequences in this sample encode the identical CDR3. The rearrangement links TRBV28 to TRBJ2-7, with D uncertain. CDR3 length equals 13 residues. The ends were cut back, 5 bases at V and 2 bases at J, with 10 bases in the middle. CDR1 MDHEN and CDR2 SYDVKM come from the germline V gene. The DNA for the CDR3 is TGTGCCAGCAGTCCTCCGGCAACCTACGAGCAGTACTTC. It encodes CASSPPATYEQYF.

The rearrangement links TRBV27 to TRBJ1-6, with D maybe TRBD1 (6 bases). Germline CDR1 reads MNHEY; CDR2 reads SMNVEV (reference sequence). The CDR3 totals 18 residues. The V end was cut by 6 bases, the J end by 3 bases, with 21 bases between. The CDR3 region is CASSTDRSKMNYNSPLHF. The DNA for the CDR3 is TGTGCCAGCAGCACCGACAGGTCCAAAATGAACTATAATTCACCCCTCCACTTT.

This rearrangement joins TRBV4-1 to TRBJ2-3; D may be TRBD2 (5 bases). Germline loops: CDR1 MGHRA, CDR2 YSYEKL. Trimming shortened V by 4 bases and J by 4 bases, and 9 bases separated the two germline ends. This CDR3 region has 13 residues. Written as DNA, the CDR3 is TGCGCCAGCAGCCGTGTTAGCGCAGATACGCAGTATTTT. Translated: CASSRVSADTQYF.

This rearrangement joins TRBV19 to TRBJ1-4, with D hard to call. V was shortened by 8 bases and J by 10 bases, with 20 bases between the two germline ends. Germline CDR1 is LNHDA and CDR2 is SQIVND (reference sequence). This CDR3 spans 14 amino acids. CDR3 amino acids: CASSNPTSSGKLFF. In DNA, the CDR3 is TGTGCCAGTTCTAACCCAACTTCGTCGGGAAAACTGTTTTTT.

The chain employs TRBV5-4 and TRBJ1-2, with D unresolved. Germline CDR1 SGHNT, CDR2 YYREEE (reference sequence). Trimming took 6 bases from V and 7 from J, leaving 16 bases between them. The CDR3 has 13 amino acids. The DNA of the CDR3 is TGTGCCAGCACCGACCCAGCGTTCGTTGGCTACACCTTC. Protein sequence: CASTDPAFVGYTF.

This chain links TRBV7-3 with TRBJ2-1; TRBD1 aligns across 10 bases. CDR1 and CDR2 from the germline V gene are SGHTA and FQGTGA. V shed 5 bases and J 7 bases; nucleotides not matched to a gene: 8. CDR3 length: 15 residues. Here the CDR3 reads CASSHRQGAQNEQFF. CDR3 coding DNA: TGTGCCAGCAGCCACAGACAGGGGGCACAGAATGAGCAGTTCTTC.

This chain connects TRBV10-1 to TRBJ1-3; 7 bases fit TRBD1. V lost 4 bases, J lost 3 bases, and 3 bases stayed unmatched. Per the germline V gene, CDR1 is WNHNN and CDR2 is SYGVQD (reference sequence). This CDR3 comprises 14 residues. The CDR3 DNA reads TGCGCCAGCAGTGGGGACAGATATGGAAACACCATATATTTT. Amino acid sequence: CASSGDRYGNTIYF.

The chain joins TRBV9 to TRBJ2-3, with D possibly being TRBD2 (7 bases). This CDR3 region has 18 residues. From germline, CDR1 is SGDLS and CDR2 YYNGEE. With 0 bases removed from V and 2 bases from J, the gap between germline ends came to 19 bases. Here the CDR3 reads CASSVEGVGAGHTDTQYF. In DNA, the CDR3 is TGTGCCAGCAGCGTAGAGGGGGTCGGAGCGGGGCACACAGATACGCAGTATTTT.

In the case of this clone: Other DNA sequences in this specimen translate into the identical CDR3. The chain combines TRBV19 with TRBJ2-1; no firm D call. Germline V gene data show CDR1 as LNHDA and CDR2 as SQIVND (reference sequence). The length of the CDR3 is 11 residues. Trimming cost V 3 bases and J 7 bases, with 4 bases left between them. The CDR3 DNA reads TGTGCCAGTAGTATTCTTAATGAGCAGTTCTTC. Translated, it gives CASSILNEQFF. Together with reference TRBV19 and TRBJ2-1, the CDR3 gives the full variable domain: DGGITQSPKYLFRKEGQNVTLSCEQNLNHDAMYWYRQDPGQGLRLIYYSQIVNDFQKGDIAEGYSVSREKKESFPLTVTSAQKNPTAFYLCASSILNEQFFGPGTRLTVL.

The chain links TRBV27 to TRBJ1-5; D is ambiguous. V lost 3 bases and J lost 10, with 19 bases in between. The CDR3 consists of 15 residues. Germline CDR1 is MNHEY and CDR2 is SMNVEV (reference sequence). This chain's CDR3 is CASSFAGPAFQPQHF. The CDR3 DNA follows: TGTGCCAGCAGTTTCGCCGGGCCAGCCTTTCAACCCCAGCATTTT.

The chain employs TRBV28 and TRBJ2-7; 7 positions match TRBD1. Germline assignment: CDR1 MDHEN and CDR2 SYDVKM. The CDR3 is 11 residues long. V lost 10 bases and J lost 6; bases outside the gene matches: 6. This CDR3 is CATGGSLEQYF. The CDR3 coding sequence is TGTGCCACAGGGGGTAGCCTCGAGCAGTACTTC. Combining the CDR3 with reference TRBV28 and TRBJ2-7 gives the whole variable domain DVKVTQSSRYLVKRTGEKVFLECVQDMDHENMFWYRQDPGLGLRLIYFSYDVKMKEKGDIPEGYSVSREKKERFSLILESASTNQTSMYLCATGGSLEQYFGPGTRLTVT.

The J gene is TRBJ2-5, the V gene TRBV18; D remains unclear. Germline CDR1 KGHSH, CDR2 LQKENI. The V gene lost 0 bases and the J gene lost 5 bases, with 7 bases spanning the gap. This CDR3 comprises 13 residues. CDR3 sequence reads: CASSPPVEETQYF. CDR3 bases: TGTGCCAGCTCACCACCGGTTGAGGAGACCCAGTACTTC.

The rearrangement links TRBV7-2 to TRBJ1-2; D not resolved. The CDR3 consists of 16 residues. V gave up 0 bases and J gave up 2 bases, with 13 bases separating them. Germline CDR1 reads SGHTA; CDR2 reads FQGNSA. The CDR3: CASSLAPSGQNYGYTF. The CDR3 nucleotides are TGTGCCAGCAGCTTAGCTCCCTCCGGCCAGAACTATGGCTACACCTTC.